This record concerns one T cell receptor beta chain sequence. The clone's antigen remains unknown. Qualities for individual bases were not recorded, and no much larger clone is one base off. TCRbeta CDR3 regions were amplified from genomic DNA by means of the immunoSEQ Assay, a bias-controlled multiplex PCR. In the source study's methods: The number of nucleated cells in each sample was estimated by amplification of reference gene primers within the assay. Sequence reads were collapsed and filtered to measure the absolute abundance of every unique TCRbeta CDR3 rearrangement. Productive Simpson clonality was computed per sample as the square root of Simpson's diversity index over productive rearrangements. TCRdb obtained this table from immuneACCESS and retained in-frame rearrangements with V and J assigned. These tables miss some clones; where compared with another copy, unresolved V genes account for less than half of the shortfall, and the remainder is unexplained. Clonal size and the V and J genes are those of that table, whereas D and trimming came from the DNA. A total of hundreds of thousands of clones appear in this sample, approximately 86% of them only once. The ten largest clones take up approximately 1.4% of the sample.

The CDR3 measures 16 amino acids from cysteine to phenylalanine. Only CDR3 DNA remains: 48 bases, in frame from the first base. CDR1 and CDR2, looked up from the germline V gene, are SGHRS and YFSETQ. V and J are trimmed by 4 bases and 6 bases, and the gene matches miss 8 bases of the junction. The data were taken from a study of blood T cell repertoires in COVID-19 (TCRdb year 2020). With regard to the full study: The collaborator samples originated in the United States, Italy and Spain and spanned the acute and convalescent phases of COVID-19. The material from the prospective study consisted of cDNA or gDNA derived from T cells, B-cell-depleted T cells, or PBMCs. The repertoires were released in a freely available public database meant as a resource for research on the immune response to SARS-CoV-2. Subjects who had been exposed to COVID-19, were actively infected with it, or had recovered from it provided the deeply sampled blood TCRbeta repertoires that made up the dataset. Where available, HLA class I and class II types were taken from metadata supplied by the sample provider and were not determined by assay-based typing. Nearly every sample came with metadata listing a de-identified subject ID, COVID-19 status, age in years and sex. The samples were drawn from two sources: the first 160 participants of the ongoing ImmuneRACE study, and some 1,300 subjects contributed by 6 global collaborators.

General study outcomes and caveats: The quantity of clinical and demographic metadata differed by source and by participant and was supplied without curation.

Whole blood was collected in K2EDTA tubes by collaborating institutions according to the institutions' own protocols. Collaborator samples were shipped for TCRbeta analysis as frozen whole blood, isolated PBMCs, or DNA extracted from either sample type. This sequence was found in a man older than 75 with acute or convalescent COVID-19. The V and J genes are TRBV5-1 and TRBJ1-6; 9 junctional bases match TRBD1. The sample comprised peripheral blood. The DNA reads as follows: TGCGCCAGCAGCAACACTCCGGGACAGGGTAATTCACCCCTCCACTTT. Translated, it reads CASSNTPGQGNSPLHF.